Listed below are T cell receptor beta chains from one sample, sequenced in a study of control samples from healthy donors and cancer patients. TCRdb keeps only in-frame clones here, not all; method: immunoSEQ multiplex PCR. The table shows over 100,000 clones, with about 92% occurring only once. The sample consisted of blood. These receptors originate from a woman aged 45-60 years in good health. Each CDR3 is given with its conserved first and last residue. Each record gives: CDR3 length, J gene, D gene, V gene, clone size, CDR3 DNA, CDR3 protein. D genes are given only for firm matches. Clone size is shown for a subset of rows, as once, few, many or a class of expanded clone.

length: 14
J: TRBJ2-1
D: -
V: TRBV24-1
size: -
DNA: TGTGCCACCAGTGCGGCTGGAAACAACAATGAGCAGTTCTTC
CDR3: CATSAAGNNNEQFF

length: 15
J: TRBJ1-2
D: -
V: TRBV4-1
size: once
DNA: TGCGCCAGCAGCCAATCGGAGGAGTCGCGATATGGCTACACCTTC
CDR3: CASSQSEESRYGYTF

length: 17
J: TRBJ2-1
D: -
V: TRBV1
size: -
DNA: TGCACCAGCAGCCGGACTAGCGGGAGGGCCCTTTACAATGAGCAGTTCTTC
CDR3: CTSSRTSGRALYNEQFF

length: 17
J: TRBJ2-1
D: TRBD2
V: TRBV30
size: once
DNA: TGTGCCTGGAGTCCCCCCTTCGCGGGGGGGCCGTGGGATGAGCAGTTCTTC
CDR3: CAWSPPFAGGPWDEQFF

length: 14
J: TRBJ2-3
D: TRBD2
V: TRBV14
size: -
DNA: TGTGCCAGCAGCCCCCGGGGGGGCACAGATACGCAGTATTTT
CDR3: CASSPRGGTDTQYF

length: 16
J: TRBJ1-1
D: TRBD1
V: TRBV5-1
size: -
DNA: TGCGCCAGCAGCCCAATTGGGACAGGGGGCAGGACTGAAGCTTTCTTT
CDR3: CASSPIGTGGRTEAFF

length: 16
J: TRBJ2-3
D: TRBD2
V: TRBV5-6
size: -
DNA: TGTGCCAGCAGCTTGGGGCTAGCGGGTTTCACAGATACGCAGTATTTT
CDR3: CASSLGLAGFTDTQYF

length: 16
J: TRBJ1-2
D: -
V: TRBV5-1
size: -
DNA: TGCGCCAGCCGATCACAATTGGCCGTGCAAGGTGGTGGCTACACCTTC
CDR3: CASRSQLAVQGGGYTF

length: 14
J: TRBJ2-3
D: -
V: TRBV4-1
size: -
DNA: TGCGCCAGCAGCCAATCCCTTAGCACAGATACGCAGTATTTT
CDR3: CASSQSLSTDTQYF

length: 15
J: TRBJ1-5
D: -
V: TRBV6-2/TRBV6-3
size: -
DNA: TGTGCCAGCAGTTACTCCCCAAATCTCGGTCAGCCCCAGCATTTT
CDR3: CASSYSPNLGQPQHF

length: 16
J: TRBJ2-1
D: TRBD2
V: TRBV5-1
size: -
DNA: TGCGCCAGCAGCCTTAGCGGGGGGAGCTCCTACAATGAGCAGTTCTTC
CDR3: CASSLSGGSSYNEQFF

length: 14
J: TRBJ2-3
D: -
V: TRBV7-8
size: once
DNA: TGTGCCAGCAGCCGAGGGCAAATCACAGATACGCAGTATTTT
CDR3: CASSRGQITDTQYF

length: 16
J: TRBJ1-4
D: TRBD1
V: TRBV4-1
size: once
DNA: TGCGCCAGCAGCCAAGATCCGGGACAGGCAGCAGAAAAACTGTTTTTT
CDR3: CASSQDPGQAAEKLFF

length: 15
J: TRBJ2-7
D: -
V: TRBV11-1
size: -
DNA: TGTGCCAGCAGCTTTACGACGAGCGGAACCTACGAGCAGTACTTC
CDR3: CASSFTTSGTYEQYF

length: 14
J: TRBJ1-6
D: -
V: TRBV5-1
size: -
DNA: TGCGCCAGCAGCTTGGAAGGAGAGAATTCACCCCTCCACTTT
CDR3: CASSLEGENSPLHF

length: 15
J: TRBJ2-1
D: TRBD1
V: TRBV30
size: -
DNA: TGTGCCTGGAGTGGGGACAGGGTGGGCTACAATGAGCAGTTCTTC
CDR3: CAWSGDRVGYNEQFF

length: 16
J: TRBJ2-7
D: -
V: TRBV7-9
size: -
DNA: TGTGCCAGCAGCTTAGCACAGACAGACTACTCCTACGAGCAGTACTTC
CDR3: CASSLAQTDYSYEQYF

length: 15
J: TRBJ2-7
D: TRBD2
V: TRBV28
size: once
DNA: TGTGCCAGCACTCTAGCGGGAGGGCCCTCCTACGAGCAGTACTTC
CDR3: CASTLAGGPSYEQYF

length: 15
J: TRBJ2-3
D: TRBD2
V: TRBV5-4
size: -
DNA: TGTGCCAGCAGCTTAACCGGGACTACCACAGATACGCAGTATTTT
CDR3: CASSLTGTTTDTQYF

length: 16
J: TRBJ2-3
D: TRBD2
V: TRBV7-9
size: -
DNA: TGTGCCAGCAGCTCTCACTTAGCGGGAGGAAAAGATACGCAGTATTTT
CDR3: CASSSHLAGGKDTQYF

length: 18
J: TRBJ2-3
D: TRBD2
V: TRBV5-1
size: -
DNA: TGCGCCAGCAGCTTGGAGGGGACTAGCGGGAGTTACCCAGATACGCAGTATTTT
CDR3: CASSLEGTSGSYPDTQYF

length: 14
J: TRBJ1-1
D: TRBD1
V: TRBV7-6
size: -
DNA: TGTGCCAGCAGCTTACCAGGACAGGACACTGAAGCTTTCTTT
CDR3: CASSLPGQDTEAFF

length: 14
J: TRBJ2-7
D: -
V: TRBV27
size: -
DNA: TGTGCCAGCAGTTTTAGTGGGGTGATCTACGAGCAGTACTTC
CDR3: CASSFSGVIYEQYF

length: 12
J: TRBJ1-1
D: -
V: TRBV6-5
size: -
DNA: TGTGCCAGTAAACCTGGGGGCACTGAAGCTTTCTTT
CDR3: CASKPGGTEAFF

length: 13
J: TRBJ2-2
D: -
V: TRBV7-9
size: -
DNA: TGTGCCAGCAGCTTATCGCAGACCGGGGAGCTGTTTTTT
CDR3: CASSLSQTGELFF

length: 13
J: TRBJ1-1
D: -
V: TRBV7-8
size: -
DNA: TGTGCCAGCAGCTTAAAGAGGAACACTGAAGCTTTCTTT
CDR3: CASSLKRNTEAFF

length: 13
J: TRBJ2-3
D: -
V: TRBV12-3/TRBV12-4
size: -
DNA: TGTGCCAGCAGTTTGAAGCAAGGAGATACGCAGTATTTT
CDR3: CASSLKQGDTQYF

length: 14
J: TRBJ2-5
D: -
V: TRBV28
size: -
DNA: TGTGCCAGCAGTCTCGACAGGGGAGGGGAGACCCAGTACTTC
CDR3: CASSLDRGGETQYF

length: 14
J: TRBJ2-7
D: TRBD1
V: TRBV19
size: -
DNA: TGTGCCAGTAGGCCGGGACAGGGAGATGACGAGCAGTACTTC
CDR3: CASRPGQGDDEQYF

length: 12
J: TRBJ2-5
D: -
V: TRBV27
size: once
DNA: TGTGCCAGCAGTTTCAGAGGAGGGACCCAGTACTTC
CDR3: CASSFRGGTQYF

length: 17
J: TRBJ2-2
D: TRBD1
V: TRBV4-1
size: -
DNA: TGCGCCAGCAGGGAGGACAGGGGGGGATCGAACACCGGGGAGCTGTTTTTT
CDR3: CASREDRGGSNTGELFF

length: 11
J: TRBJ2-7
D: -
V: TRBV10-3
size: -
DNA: TGTGCCACCTGGAGAGAAGGAGAGCAGTACTTC
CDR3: CATWREGEQYF

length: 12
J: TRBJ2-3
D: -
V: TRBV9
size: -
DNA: TGTGCCAGCAGCGTAGGCGGAGATACGCAGTATTTT
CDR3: CASSVGGDTQYF

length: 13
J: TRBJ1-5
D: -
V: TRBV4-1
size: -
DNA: TGCGCCAGCAGCTGGGGACCCGATCAGCCCCAGCATTTT
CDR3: CASSWGPDQPQHF

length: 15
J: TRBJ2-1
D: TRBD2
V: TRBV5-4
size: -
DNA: TGTGCCAGCAGCTCGGGGGGGAGGGGCTACAATGAGCAGTTCTTC
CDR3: CASSSGGRGYNEQFF

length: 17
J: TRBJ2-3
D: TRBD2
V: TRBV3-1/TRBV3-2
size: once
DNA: TGTGCCAGCAGCCAAGGAACCAGCGGGGGACGAACAGATACGCAGTATTTT
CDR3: CASSQGTSGGRTDTQYF

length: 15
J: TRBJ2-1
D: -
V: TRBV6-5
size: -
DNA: TGTGCCAGCAAGTGGGCTGTCGACTCCTACAATGAGCAGTTCTTC
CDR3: CASKWAVDSYNEQFF

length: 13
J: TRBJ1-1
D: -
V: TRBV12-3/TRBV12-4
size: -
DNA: TGTGCCAGCACCGTGGACGGACGCACTGAAGCTTTCTTT
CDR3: CASTVDGRTEAFF

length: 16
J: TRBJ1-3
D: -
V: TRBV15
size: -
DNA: TGTGCCACCAGCAGAGATACGCGCAGGACTGGAAACACCATATATTTT
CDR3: CATSRDTRRTGNTIYF

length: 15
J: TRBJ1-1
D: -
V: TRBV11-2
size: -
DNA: TGTGCCAGCAGTCCCGGGGGGGGAGGGAACACTGAAGCTTTCTTT
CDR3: CASSPGGGGNTEAFF

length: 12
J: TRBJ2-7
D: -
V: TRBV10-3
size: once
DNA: TGTGCCATCAGAGACAGGGAGGACGAGCAGTACTTC
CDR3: CAIRDREDEQYF

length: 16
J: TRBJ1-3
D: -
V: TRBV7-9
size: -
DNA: TGTGCCAGCAGCTTGACAGTCCTGGTCTCTGGAAACACCATATATTTT
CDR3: CASSLTVLVSGNTIYF

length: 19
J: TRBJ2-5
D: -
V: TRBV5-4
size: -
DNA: TGTGCCAGCAGCTTTAATCTTGCACCAGTCCTACGCCAGAGGGAGACCCAGTACTTC
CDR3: CASSFNLAPVLRQRETQYF

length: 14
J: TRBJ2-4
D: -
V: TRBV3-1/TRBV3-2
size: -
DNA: TGTGCCAGCAGCCAAGCAGGGGCCGAAAACATTCAGTACTTC
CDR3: CASSQAGAENIQYF